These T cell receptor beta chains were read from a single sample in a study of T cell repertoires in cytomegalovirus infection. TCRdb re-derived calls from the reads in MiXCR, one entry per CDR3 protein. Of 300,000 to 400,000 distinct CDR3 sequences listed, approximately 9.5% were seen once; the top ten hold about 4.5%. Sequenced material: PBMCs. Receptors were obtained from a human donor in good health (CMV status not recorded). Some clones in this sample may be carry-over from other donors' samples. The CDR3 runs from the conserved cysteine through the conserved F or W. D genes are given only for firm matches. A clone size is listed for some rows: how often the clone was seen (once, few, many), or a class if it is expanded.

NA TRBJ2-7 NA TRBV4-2 TGTGCCAGCAGCCCGGACAGTTTCTCCTACGAGCAGTACTTC CASSPDSFSYEQYF
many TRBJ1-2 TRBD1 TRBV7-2 TGTGCCAGCAGCTTATTGAGGGGGCCCGCTAACTATGGCTACACCTTC CASSLLRGPANYGYTF
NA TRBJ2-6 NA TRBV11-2 TGTGCCAGCAGCTACGGACAGTTAGGGGCCAACGTCCTGACTTTC CASSYGQLGANVLTF
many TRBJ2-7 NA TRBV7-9 TGTGCCAGCAGCTGGAGCGGCTCCTACGAGCAGTACTTC CASSWSGSYEQYF
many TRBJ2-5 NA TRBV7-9 TGTGCCAGCAGCCAGAGGGCCTCGTTGGGGCAAGAGACCCAGTACTTC CASSQRASLGQETQYF
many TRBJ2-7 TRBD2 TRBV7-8 TGTGCCAGCAGCTTTAGTTTAGCGGGGTCCGGGAAGCAGTACTTC CASSFSLAGSGKQYF
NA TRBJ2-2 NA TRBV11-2 TGTGCCAGCAGCTCAGGGGTTAGTTTTTCCGGGGAGCTGTTTTTT CASSSGVSFSGELFF
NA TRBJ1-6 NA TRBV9 TGTGCCAGCAGCGTATTTGGCCTGGACAGACTTACCTATAATTCACCCCTCCACTTT CASSVFGLDRLTYNSPLHF
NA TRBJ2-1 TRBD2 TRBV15 TGTGCCACCAGCAGAGATGACGGAGGGACTAGCGGAAATGAGCAGTTCTTC CATSRDDGGTSGNEQFF
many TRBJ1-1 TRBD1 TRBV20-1 TGCAGTGCTAAAGTCCCGGGACAGGGGAACACTGAAGCTTTCTTT CSAKVPGQGNTEAFF
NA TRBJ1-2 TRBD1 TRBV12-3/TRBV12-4 TGTGCCAGCAGTCACACGGACAGGGTTCGGGATGGCTACACCTTC CASSHTDRVRDGYTF
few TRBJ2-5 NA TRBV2 TGTGCCACAAGGGACCGGGACAAAGAGACCCAGTACTTC CATRDRDKETQYF
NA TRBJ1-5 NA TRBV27 TGTGCCAGCAGGGACGTCGGGGGTCAGCCCCAGCATTTT CASRDVGGQPQHF
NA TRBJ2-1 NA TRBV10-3 TGTGCCACGCAGGTAGGCTATGAGCAGTTCTTC CATQVGYEQFF
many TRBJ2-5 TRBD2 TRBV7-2 TGTGCCAGCAGCTTCAATAGCGGGGGGGCGGGAGAGACCCAGTACTTC CASSFNSGGAGETQYF
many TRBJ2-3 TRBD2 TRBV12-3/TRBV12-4 TGTGCCAGCAGCCCGAATAGCGGGCGAAGCACAGATACGCAGTATTTT CASSPNSGRSTDTQYF
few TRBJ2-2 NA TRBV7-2 TGTGCCAGCAGCTTAGGCCAGTCGAACACCGGGGAGCTGTTTTTT CASSLGQSNTGELFF
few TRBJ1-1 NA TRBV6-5 TGTGCCAGCAGTTACGCCTCCGGGACGGCCGCTTTCTTT CASSYASGTAAFF
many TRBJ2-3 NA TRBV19 TGTGCCAGCAGCATTAGCGGTAGCACAGATACGCAGTATTTT CASSISGSTDTQYF
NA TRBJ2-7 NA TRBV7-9 TGTGCCAGCAGCCCCGAGACAGTTCCTTCCTACGAGCAGTACTTC CASSPETVPSYEQYF
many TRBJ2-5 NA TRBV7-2 TGTGCCAGCAGCTTAGTCAGGGGCTCGGCGGAGACCCAGTACTTC CASSLVRGSAETQYF
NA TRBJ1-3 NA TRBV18 TGTGCCAGCTCACCTAAAAGCTCTGGAAACACCATATATTTT CASSPKSSGNTIYF
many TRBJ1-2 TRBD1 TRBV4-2 TGTGCCAGCAGCCAAGTGGCGGGACAGGGGGACTATGGCTACACCTTC CASSQVAGQGDYGYTF
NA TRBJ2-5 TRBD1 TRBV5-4 TGTGCCAGCAGCAGTGGGACAGAAGAGACCCAGTACTTC CASSSGTEETQYF
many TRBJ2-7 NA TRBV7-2 TGTGCCAGCAGCGTCGGACTTTCCTACGAGCAGTACTTC CASSVGLSYEQYF
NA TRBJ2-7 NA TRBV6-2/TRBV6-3 TGTGCCAGCAGTTACTCGACAGGTATCGGGTACGAGCAGTACTTC CASSYSTGIGYEQYF
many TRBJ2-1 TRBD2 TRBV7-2 TGTGCCAGCAGCCCACCGGGCTGGCTAGCGGGGCAGGGTGAGCAGTTCTTC CASSPPGWLAGQGEQFF
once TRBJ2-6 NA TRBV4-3 TGCGCCAGCAGCCAAGACAGGGGGCGGGGGTCTGGGGCCAACGTCCTGACTTTC CASSQDRGRGSGANVLTF
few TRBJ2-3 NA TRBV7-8 TGTGCCAGCAGCTTAGGTAGCAGAAGCACAGATACGCAGTATTTT CASSLGSRSTDTQYF
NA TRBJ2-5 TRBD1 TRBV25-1 TGTGCCAGCACGGACAGGGTTGAGACCCGGTACTTC CASTDRVETRYF
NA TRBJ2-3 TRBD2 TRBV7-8 TGTGCCAGCAGCTTGGGTACCCTAGCGGGAGGCATAGATACGCAGTATTTT CASSLGTLAGGIDTQYF
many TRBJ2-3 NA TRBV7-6 TGTGCCAGCAGCTTAGGGTGGGATACGCAGTATTTT CASSLGWDTQYF
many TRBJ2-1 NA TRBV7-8 TGTGCCAGCAGCTTTGGGGTGGGAGAGTACAATGAGCAGTTCTTC CASSFGVGEYNEQFF
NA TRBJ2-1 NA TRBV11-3 TGTGCCAGCAGCTTAGAAGAGTCCTACAATGAGCAGTTCTTC CASSLEESYNEQFF
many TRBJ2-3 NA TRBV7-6 TGTGCCAGCAGCTTAGTGTCCGGACTTCGGGGACCTTCGTCGATCACAGATACGCAGTATTTT CASSLVSGLRGPSSITDTQYF
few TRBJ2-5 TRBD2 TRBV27 TGTGCCAGCAGTTCGACTAGCGGGAGCGGAGAGACCCAGTACTTC CASSSTSGSGETQYF
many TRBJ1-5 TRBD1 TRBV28 TGTGCCAGCAGCTCCCACAGGGGACGCAATCAGCCCCAGCATTTT CASSSHRGRNQPQHF
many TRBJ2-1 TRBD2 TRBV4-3 TGCGCCAGCAGCCAAGATGCGGGGGGTTCCTACAATGAGCAGTTCTTC CASSQDAGGSYNEQFF
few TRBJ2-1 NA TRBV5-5 TGTGCCAGCAGCTTGGAGGTCGGGAGACCCAAGGATGAGCAGTTCTTC CASSLEVGRPKDEQFF
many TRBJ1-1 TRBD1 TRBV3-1 TGTGCCAGCAGCCCTCAGACAGGGTGGGGCACTGAAGCTTTCTTT CASSPQTGWGTEAFF
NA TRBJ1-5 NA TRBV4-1 TGCGCCAGCAGCCAAGATGGCCAGGGCCTGCGGCAGCCCCAGCATTTT CASSQDGQGLRQPQHF
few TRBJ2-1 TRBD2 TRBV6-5 TGTGCCAGCAGGGGTCTAGCGGGAGGATACAATGAGCAGTTCTTC CASRGLAGGYNEQFF
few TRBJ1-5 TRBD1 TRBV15 TGTGCCACCAGCAAAGCCCAGGGGGGCGTGGGAAGCAATCAGCCCCAGCATTTT CATSKAQGGVGSNQPQHF
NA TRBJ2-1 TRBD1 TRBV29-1 TGCAGCGGGACAGGGGCTACGTACAATGAGCAGTTCTTC CSGTGATYNEQFF
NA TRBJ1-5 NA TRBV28 TGTGCCAGCAGCTCGTCCGGGACAAATCAGCCCCAGCATTTT CASSSSGTNQPQHF
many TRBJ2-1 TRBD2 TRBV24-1 TGTGCCACCGGTCGGCGTGGGCGGGGGGAGCAGTTCTTC CATGRRGRGEQFF